The 31 T cell receptor beta chains given below trace back to one sample, sequenced in a study of shared clonotypes between healthy human individuals. Clones were read by immunoSEQ multiplex PCR, and TCRdb kept only the in-frame ones, dropping some. The repertoire holds about 2.4 million clones, roughly 93% seen once, with about 0.38% in the top ten. Material: naive CD4+ T cells from PBMCs. The sample's subset: CD45RA+ positively selected. These receptors were taken from a man younger than 35 in good health. Some clones in this sample may be carry-over from other donors' samples.

This sequence joins TRBV5-1 and TRBJ1-4, with 8 bases aligning to TRBD1. This CDR3 region has 16 residues. V lost 0 bases, J lost 5 bases, and 6 bases stayed unmatched. Germline CDR1 is SGHRS and CDR2 is YFSETQ. CDR3 in amino acids: CASSLVAGGTNEKLFF. CDR3 bases: TGCGCCAGCAGCTTGGTGGCAGGGGGCACAAATGAAAAACTGTTTTTT.

This rearrangement joins TRBV5-4 to TRBJ2-1; 8 bases align to TRBD1. V shed 4 bases, J shed 9 bases, and the junction held 12 bases outside the gene matches. CDR3 length equals 15 residues. Germline V gives CDR1 SGHNT, CDR2 YYREEE (reference sequence). The CDR3 region is CASSGTGAPGVEQFF. The DNA for the CDR3 is TGTGCCAGCAGCGGGACAGGTGCCCCGGGCGTTGAGCAGTTCTTC.

J is TRBJ2-7 and V is TRBV5-4; 9 bases line up with TRBD1. This CDR3 contains 16 residues. Germline V gives CDR1 SGHNT, CDR2 YYREEE (reference sequence). The ends lost 3 bases at V and 4 bases at J; junction bases unmatched: 11. This chain's CDR3 is CASSSGSGTGLYEQYF. The CDR3 DNA sequence: TGTGCCAGCAGCTCCGGTTCCGGGACAGGGTTATACGAGCAGTACTTC.

This clone came up a few times. The V call is TRBV5-1, the J call TRBJ1-2; TRBD1 agrees at 8 bases. With 0 bases clipped from V and 4 bases from J, the junction kept 5 bases outside the gene matches. The CDR3 is 15 residues long. Per germline, CDR1 SGHRS and CDR2 YFSETQ. The CDR3 reads CASSLDGTGVYGYTF. The CDR3 DNA sequence: TGCGCCAGCAGCTTGGATGGGACAGGAGTCTATGGCTACACCTTC.

V gene TRBV6-5 combines with J gene TRBJ1-3; D perhaps matches TRBD1 (5 bases). The CDR3 length is 15 residues. CDR1 and CDR2 from the germline V gene are MNHEY and SVGAGI. V was cut by 6 bases and J by 0 bases, with 12 bases left in between. CDR3: CASRGDFSSGNTIYF. The CDR3 DNA reads as TGTGCCAGCAGGGGGGACTTTAGCTCTGGAAACACCATATATTTT.

The chain couples TRBV19 to TRBJ1-4, with 11 bases that match TRBD1. The CDR3 has 15 residues. J gave up 1 base and V 10 bases, and 5 bases lay outside the gene matches. CDR1 and CDR2 (germline): LNHDA, SQIVND (reference sequence). CDR3: CAKGQGAGTNEKLFF. The CDR3 nucleotides are TGTGCCAAAGGACAGGGGGCGGGAACTAATGAAAAACTGTTTTTT.

The rearrangement links TRBV19 to TRBJ2-7; 7 bases line up with TRBD1. The CDR3 contains 15 residues. V shed 5 bases and J 5 bases; nucleotides not matched to a gene: 12. Germline CDR1 reads LNHDA; CDR2 reads SQIVND (reference sequence). In nucleotides, the CDR3 is TGTGCCAGTAGTTACCTCGGGACAGCTGGGGACGAGCAGTACTTC. It encodes CASSYLGTAGDEQYF.

The rearrangement uses TRBV4-2 and TRBJ1-1; TRBD1 agrees at 10 bases. V lost 1 base and J lost 5; bases outside the gene matches: 4. The CDR3 is 15 residues long. Germline V CDR1 and CDR2: LGHNA, YNFKEQ. The CDR3 loop is CASSQGGTGETEAFF. The CDR3 region has the DNA TGTGCCAGCAGCCAAGGGGGGACAGGGGAGACTGAAGCTTTCTTT.

As for this clone: Different DNA sequences within this sample yield the same CDR3. The genes are TRBV27 and TRBJ2-1; D is unresolved. Per germline, CDR1 MNHEY and CDR2 SMNVEV (reference sequence). CDR3 length: 15 residues. The V gene lost 3 bases and the J gene lost 0 bases, with 9 bases spanning the gap. The CDR3 here is CASSLGLPSYNEQFF. The CDR3 nucleotides read TGTGCCAGCAGTTTGGGCCTCCCCTCCTACAATGAGCAGTTCTTC.

V is TRBV6-1 and J is TRBJ1-5; D remains ambiguous. Trimming pared 5 bases from V and 10 bases from J, leaving 12 bases between. The germline V gene has CDR1 MNHNS and CDR2 SASEGT. The CDR3 has 12 residues. In DNA form, the CDR3 reads TGTGCCAGCAGTCAACGACATGACCCCCAGCATTTT. As protein: CASSQRHDPQHF.

V gene TRBV15 combines with J gene TRBJ2-1, with D perhaps being TRBD1 or TRBD2 (5 bases each). V was trimmed by 2 bases and J by 6 bases, leaving 20 bases between them. The CDR3 spans 17 residues. Germline CDR1 LNHNV, CDR2 YYDKDF (reference sequence). The CDR3 nucleotides are TGTGCCACCAGCAGATCCCCCACGGGACGGGTACTCAATGAGCAGTTCTTC. Protein: CATSRSPTGRVLNEQFF.

As for this clone: The identical CDR3 is also encoded by other nucleotide sequences in the sample. The gene calls are TRBV9 and TRBJ1-2; TRBD1 is a possible D gene (6 bases). The CDR3 contains 12 residues. Trimming took 0 bases from V and 6 from J, leaving 6 bases between them. Per the germline V gene, CDR1 is SGDLS and CDR2 is YYNGEE. Here the CDR3 DNA reads TGTGCCAGCAGCGTAGAGGGGGATGGCTACACCTTC. Translation: CASSVEGDGYTF. Combining the CDR3 with reference TRBV9 and TRBJ1-2 gives the whole variable domain DSGVTQTPKHLITATGQRVTLRCSPRSGDLSVYWYQQSLDQGLQFLIQYYNGEERAKGNILERFSAQQFPDLHSELNLSSLELGDSALYFCASSVEGDGYTFGSGTRLTVV.

Points on this clone: The sample has other DNA sequences that encode this CDR3 too. The rearrangement uses TRBV7-3 and TRBJ2-3, with D tentatively TRBD2 (5 bases). This CDR3 region has 13 residues. Germline V gene sequence: CDR1 SGHTA, CDR2 FQGTGA. V lost 0 bases, J lost 6 bases, and 7 bases lay in between. The CDR3 DNA reads TGTGCCAGCAGCTTAACGGGAGCCGATACGCAGTATTTT. Translation gives CASSLTGADTQYF.

V is TRBV5-4 and J is TRBJ1-2, with 9 bases identical to TRBD1. The CDR3 extends over 16 amino acids. V shed 3 bases and J 4 bases; nucleotides not matched to a gene: 10. The germline V gene has CDR1 SGHNT and CDR2 YYREEE (reference sequence). This CDR3 is CASSSPGQGLGYGYTF. The CDR3 DNA reads TGTGCCAGCAGCTCTCCCGGACAGGGGTTGGGCTATGGCTACACCTTC.

V gene TRBV9 combines with J gene TRBJ2-5, with TRBD2 identical over 10 bases. The germline CDR1 and CDR2 sequences are SGDLS and YYNGEE. V lost 1 base, J lost 1 base, and 4 bases stayed unmatched. The CDR3 runs to 16 residues. The chain's CDR3 is CASSVSPSGSQETQYF. DNA of the CDR3: TGTGCCAGCAGCGTATCCCCTAGCGGGAGCCAAGAGACCCAGTACTTC.

The genes are TRBV19 and TRBJ2-5; weak D call: TRBD2 (6 bases). Germline V gene data show CDR1 as LNHDA and CDR2 as SQIVND (reference sequence). The germline V and J ends were trimmed by 7 bases and 5 bases, with 14 bases remaining between them. CDR3 size: 13 residues. This CDR3 is CASTPGDGETQYF. The CDR3 region has the DNA TGTGCCAGTACGCCGGGGGACGGGGAGACCCAGTACTTC.

The V gene is TRBV7-8, the J gene TRBJ1-5, with 8 nucleotides matching TRBD1. The CDR3 length is 16 residues. CDR1 and CDR2 from the germline V gene are SGHVS and FQNEAQ. J was trimmed by 3 bases and V by 5 bases; bases with no gene match: 9. The CDR3 is CASSPSAGGINQPQHF. Written as DNA, the CDR3 is TGTGCCAGCAGCCCCTCGGCAGGGGGCATCAATCAGCCCCAGCATTTT. Filled out from reference TRBV7-8 and TRBJ1-5, the complete variable domain reads GAGVSQSPRYKVAKRGQDVALRCDPISGHVSLFWYQQALGQGPEFLTYFQNEAQLDKSGLPSDRFFAERPEGSVSTLKIQRTQQEDSAVYLCASSPSAGGINQPQHFGDGTRLSIL.

This sequence joins TRBV27 and TRBJ2-7, with 7 bases identical to TRBD2. CDR1 MNHEY and CDR2 SMNVEV come from the germline V gene (reference sequence). The CDR3 contains 15 residues. With V trimmed by 4 bases and J by 2 bases, 8 bases remained unmatched. The CDR3 region has the DNA TGTGCCAGCAGTTCTCCCTCGCGGGAGACCTACGAGCAGTACTTC. Translated: CASSSPSRETYEQYF.

J is TRBJ2-1 and V is TRBV11-3; D gene uncertain. Per the germline V gene, CDR1 is SGHNT and CDR2 is YENEEA. The CDR3 runs to 13 residues. V gave up 4 bases and J gave up 4 bases, with 8 bases separating them. DNA for the CDR3: TGTGCCAGCAGCTCGGACCTATACAATGAGCAGTTCTTC. Translation: CASSSDLYNEQFF.

With respect to this clone: Other DNA sequences of this sample code for an identical CDR3. This chain links TRBV5-1 with TRBJ2-2; TRBD1 agrees at 8 bases. V shed 1 base and J 5 bases; nucleotides not matched to a gene: 4. The CDR3 runs 15 residues. Germline CDR1 and CDR2: SGHRS and YFSETQ. The DNA of the CDR3 is TGCGCCAGCAGCTTGAGGACAGGGAGGACCGGGGAGCTGTTTTTT. Residues: CASSLRTGRTGELFF.

The chain has TRBV28 and TRBJ1-2; tentatively, D is TRBD1 (5 bases). This CDR3 comprises 15 residues. Per germline, CDR1 MDHEN and CDR2 SYDVKM. V was trimmed by 3 bases and J by 8 bases, leaving 19 bases between them. This CDR3 is CASSFPSVGALGYTF. CDR3 in DNA: TGTGCCAGCAGTTTCCCCTCCGTTGGGGCTTTGGGCTACACCTTC.

The chain couples TRBV11-2 to TRBJ1-1, with D tentatively TRBD1 (6 bases). Germline CDR1 SGHAT, CDR2 FQNNGV. The V end was cut by 1 base, the J end by 3 bases, with 12 bases between. This CDR3 comprises 15 residues. The DNA of the CDR3 is TGTGCCAGCAGCTTAGTACGTCAGGGGTACACTGAAGCTTTCTTT. It specifies CASSLVRQGYTEAFF.

About this clone: This sample also contains other DNA sequences that code for the same CDR3. V gene TRBV28 combines with J gene TRBJ2-3; 8 bases match TRBD1. J was trimmed by 1 base and V by 5 bases; bases with no gene match: 5. CDR1 is MDHEN, CDR2 SYDVKM, per germline. CDR3 length equals 15 residues. The CDR3 spells CASSPQGAGTDTQYF. The CDR3 DNA follows: TGTGCCAGCAGTCCTCAGGGGGCCGGCACAGATACGCAGTATTTT.

The J gene is TRBJ2-7, the V gene TRBV19, with 7 nucleotides matching TRBD1. Germline-derived CDR1 and CDR2 are LNHDA and SQIVND (reference sequence). This CDR3 comprises 15 residues. V trimming: 5 bases; J trimming: 2 bases; junction bases outside the gene matches: 9. This CDR3 is CASSRRQGDPYEQYF. Written as DNA, the CDR3 is TGTGCCAGTAGTCGTAGACAGGGTGATCCCTACGAGCAGTACTTC.

This clone occurred once. The chain combines TRBV6-1 with TRBJ1-2, with a possible D match to TRBD1 (5 bases). V lost 6 bases, J lost 10 bases, and 18 bases lay in between. This CDR3 region has 13 residues. Germline V gene lookup returns CDR1 MNHNS and CDR2 SASEGT. The CDR3 coding sequence is TGTGCCAGCAGCCCCTGGCAGGGACGGGACTACACCTTC. Translated: CASSPWQGRDYTF.

The rearrangement uses TRBV30 and TRBJ2-1; D is perhaps TRBD1 (5 bases). The V gene lost 1 base and the J gene lost 16 bases, with 14 bases spanning the gap. Germline loops: CDR1 GTSNPN, CDR2 SVGIG (reference sequence). The CDR3 runs to 11 residues. This CDR3 reads CAWSEGRARFF. The CDR3 DNA reads TGTGCCTGGAGTGAGGGGCGAGCACGTTTCTTC. Looking up the rest from reference TRBV30 and TRBJ2-1 gives the full variable domain: SQTIHQWPATLVQPVGSPLSLECTVEGTSNPNLYWYRQAAGRGLQLLFYSVGIGQISSEVPQNLSASRPQDRQFILSSKKLLLSDSGFYLCAWSEGRARFFGPGTRLTVL.

The sample holds a few counts of this clone. Different DNA sequences within this sample yield the same CDR3. The chain employs TRBV19 and TRBJ1-5; D not certain. This CDR3 is 14 amino acids long. V lost 2 bases to trimming and J lost 7 bases, with 12 bases between them. In germline, CDR1 is LNHDA, CDR2 SQIVND (reference sequence). The CDR3 reads CASSISGGGQPQHF. CDR3 in DNA: TGTGCCAGTAGTATATCGGGCGGAGGGCAGCCCCAGCATTTT.

The rearrangement joins TRBV7-9 to TRBJ1-3; D gene uncertain. The CDR3 has 13 residues. CDR1 and CDR2 from the germline V gene are SEHNR and FQNEAQ (reference sequence). V was cut by 1 base and J by 7 bases, with 8 bases left in between. CDR3 sequence: CASSLGLTNTIYF. CDR3 bases: TGTGCCAGCAGCTTAGGTCTGACGAACACCATATATTTT.

The rearrangement joins TRBV14 to TRBJ1-4, with 12 positions matching TRBD1. CDR3 length: 18 amino acids. V was clipped by 3 bases and J by 10 bases; unmatched bases: 15. CDR1 is SGHDN, CDR2 FVKESK, per germline. The CDR3 here is CASSQFTPGQGALGKLFF. The CDR3 DNA reads TGTGCCAGCAGCCAGTTCACACCGGGACAGGGGGCATTAGGAAAACTGTTTTTT.

The chain carries TRBV5-4 and TRBJ1-1, with 9 bases matching TRBD1. The germline V gene encodes CDR1 SGHNT and CDR2 YYREEE (reference sequence). The length of the CDR3 is 15 residues. The V and J ends lost 2 bases and 4 bases, in that order; junction bases with no gene match: 6. The CDR3 here is CASSFSQGAGTEAFF. The CDR3 nucleotides are TGTGCCAGCAGCTTTTCACAGGGGGCGGGCACTGAAGCTTTCTTT.

This clone was counted only a few times. V gene TRBV7-2 combines with J gene TRBJ2-5, with D possibly being TRBD2 (5 bases). V dropped 0 bases and J dropped 3 bases, with 8 bases sitting between them. The CDR3 runs 14 residues. In germline, CDR1 is SGHTA, CDR2 FQGNSA. The CDR3 loop reads CASSLAGAEETQYF. The CDR3 DNA sequence: TGTGCCAGCAGCTTAGCGGGAGCGGAAGAGACCCAGTACTTC.